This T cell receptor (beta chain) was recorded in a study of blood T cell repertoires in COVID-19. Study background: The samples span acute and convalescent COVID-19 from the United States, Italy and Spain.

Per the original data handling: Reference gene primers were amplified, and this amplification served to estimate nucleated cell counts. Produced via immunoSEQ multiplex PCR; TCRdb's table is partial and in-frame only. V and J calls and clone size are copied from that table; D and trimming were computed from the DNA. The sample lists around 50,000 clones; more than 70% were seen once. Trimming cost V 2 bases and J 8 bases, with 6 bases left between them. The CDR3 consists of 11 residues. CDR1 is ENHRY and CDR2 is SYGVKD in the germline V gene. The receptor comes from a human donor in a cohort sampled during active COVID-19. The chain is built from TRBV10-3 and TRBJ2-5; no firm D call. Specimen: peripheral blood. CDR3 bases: TGTGCCATCAGTGAGGGCCCCACCCAGTACTTC. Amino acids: CAISEGPTQYF.